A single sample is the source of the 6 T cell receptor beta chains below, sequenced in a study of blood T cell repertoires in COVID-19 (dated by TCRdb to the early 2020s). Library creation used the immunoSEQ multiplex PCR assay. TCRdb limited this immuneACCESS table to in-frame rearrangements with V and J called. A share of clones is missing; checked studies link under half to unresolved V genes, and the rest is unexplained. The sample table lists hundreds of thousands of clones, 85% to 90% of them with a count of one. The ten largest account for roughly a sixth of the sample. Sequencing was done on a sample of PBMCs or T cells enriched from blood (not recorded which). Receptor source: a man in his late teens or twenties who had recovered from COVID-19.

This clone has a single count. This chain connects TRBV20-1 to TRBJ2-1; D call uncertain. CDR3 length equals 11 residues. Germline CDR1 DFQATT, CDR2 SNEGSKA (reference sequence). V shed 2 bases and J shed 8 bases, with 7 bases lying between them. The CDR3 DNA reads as TGCAGTGCTAGAATCGTCTATGAGCAGTTCTTC. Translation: CSARIVYEQFF.

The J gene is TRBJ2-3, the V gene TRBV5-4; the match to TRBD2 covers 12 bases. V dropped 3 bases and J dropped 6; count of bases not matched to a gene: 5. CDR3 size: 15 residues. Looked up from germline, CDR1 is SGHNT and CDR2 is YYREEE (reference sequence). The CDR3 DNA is TGTGCCAGCAGCTCGCCCGGGACTAGCGGGGATACGCAGTATTTT. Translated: CASSSPGTSGDTQYF.

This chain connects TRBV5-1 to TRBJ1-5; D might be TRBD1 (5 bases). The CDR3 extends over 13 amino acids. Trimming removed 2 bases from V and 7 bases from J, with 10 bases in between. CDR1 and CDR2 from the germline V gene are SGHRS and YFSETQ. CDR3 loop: CASSFQGDQPQHF. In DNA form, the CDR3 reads TGCGCCAGCAGCTTTCAGGGCGACCAGCCCCAGCATTTT.

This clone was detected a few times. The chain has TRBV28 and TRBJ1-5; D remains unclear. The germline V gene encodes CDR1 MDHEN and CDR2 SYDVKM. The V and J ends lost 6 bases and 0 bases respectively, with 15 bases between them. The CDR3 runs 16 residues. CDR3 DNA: TGTGCCAGCAGAATCGGGGAATCATATAGCAATCAGCCCCAGCATTTT. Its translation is CASRIGESYSNQPQHF.

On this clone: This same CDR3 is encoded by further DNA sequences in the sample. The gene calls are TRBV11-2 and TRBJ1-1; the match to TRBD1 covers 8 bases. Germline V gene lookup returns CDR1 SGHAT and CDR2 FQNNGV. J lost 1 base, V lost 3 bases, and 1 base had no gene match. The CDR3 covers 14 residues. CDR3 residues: CASSFGQGNTEAFF. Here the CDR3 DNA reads TGTGCCAGCAGCTTCGGACAGGGGAACACTGAAGCTTTCTTT.

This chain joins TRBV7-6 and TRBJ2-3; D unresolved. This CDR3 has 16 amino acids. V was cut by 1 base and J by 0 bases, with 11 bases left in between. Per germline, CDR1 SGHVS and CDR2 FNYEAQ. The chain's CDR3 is CASSLESTTSTDTQYF. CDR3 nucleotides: TGTGCCAGCAGCTTAGAGTCGACGACTAGCACAGATACGCAGTATTTT.